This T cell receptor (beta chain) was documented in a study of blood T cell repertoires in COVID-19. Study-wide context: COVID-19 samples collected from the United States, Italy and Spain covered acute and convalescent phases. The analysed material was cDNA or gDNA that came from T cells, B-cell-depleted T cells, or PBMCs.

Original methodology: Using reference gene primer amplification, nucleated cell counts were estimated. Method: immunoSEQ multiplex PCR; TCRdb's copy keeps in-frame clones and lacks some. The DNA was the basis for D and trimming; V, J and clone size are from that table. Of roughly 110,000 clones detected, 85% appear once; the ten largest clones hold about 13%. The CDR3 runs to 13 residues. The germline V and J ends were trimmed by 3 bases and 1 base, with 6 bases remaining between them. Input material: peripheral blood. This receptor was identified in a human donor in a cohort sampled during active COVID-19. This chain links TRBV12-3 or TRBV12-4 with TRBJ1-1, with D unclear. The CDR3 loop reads CASSFLRNTEAFF. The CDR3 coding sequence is TGTGCCAGCAGTTTCCTACGGAACACTGAAGCTTTCTTT.